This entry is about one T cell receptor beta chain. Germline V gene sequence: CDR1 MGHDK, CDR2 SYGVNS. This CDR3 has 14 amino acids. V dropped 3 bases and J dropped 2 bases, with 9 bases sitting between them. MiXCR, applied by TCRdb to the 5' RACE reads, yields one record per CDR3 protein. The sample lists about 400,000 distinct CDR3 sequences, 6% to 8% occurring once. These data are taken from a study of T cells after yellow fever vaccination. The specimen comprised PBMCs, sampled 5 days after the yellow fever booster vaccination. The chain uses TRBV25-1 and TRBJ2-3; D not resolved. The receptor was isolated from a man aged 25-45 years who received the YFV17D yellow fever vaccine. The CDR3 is CASSDSSLTDTQYF. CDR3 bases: TGTGCCAGCAGTGACTCTTCACTCACAGATACGCAGTATTTT.